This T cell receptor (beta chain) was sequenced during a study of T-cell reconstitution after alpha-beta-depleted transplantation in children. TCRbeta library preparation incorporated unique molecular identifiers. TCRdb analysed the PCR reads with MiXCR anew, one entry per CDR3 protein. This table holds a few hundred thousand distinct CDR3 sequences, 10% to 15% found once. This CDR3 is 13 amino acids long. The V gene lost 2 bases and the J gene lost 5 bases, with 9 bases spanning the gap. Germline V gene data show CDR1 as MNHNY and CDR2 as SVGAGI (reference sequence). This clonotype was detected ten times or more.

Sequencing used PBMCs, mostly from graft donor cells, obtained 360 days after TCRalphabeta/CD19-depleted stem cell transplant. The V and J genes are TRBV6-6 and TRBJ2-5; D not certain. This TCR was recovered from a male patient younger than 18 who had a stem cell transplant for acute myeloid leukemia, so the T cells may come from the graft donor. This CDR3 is CASSYEFRETQYF. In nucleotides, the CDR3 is TGTGCCAGCAGTTACGAGTTTCGGGAGACCCAGTACTTC.